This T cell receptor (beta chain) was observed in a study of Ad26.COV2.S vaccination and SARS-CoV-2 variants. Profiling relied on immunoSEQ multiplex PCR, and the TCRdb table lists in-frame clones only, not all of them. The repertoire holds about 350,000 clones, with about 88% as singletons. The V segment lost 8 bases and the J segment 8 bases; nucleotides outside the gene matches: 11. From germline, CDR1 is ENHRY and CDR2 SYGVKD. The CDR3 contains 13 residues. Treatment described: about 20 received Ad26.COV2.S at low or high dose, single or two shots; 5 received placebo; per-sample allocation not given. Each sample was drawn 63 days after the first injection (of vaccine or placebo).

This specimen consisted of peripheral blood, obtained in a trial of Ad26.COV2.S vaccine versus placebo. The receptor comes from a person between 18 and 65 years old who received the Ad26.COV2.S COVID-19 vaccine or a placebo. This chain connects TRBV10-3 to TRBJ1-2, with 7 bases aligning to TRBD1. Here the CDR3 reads CAIADRGLDGYTF. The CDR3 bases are TGTGCCATCGCAGATAGGGGGCTCGACGGCTACACCTTC.